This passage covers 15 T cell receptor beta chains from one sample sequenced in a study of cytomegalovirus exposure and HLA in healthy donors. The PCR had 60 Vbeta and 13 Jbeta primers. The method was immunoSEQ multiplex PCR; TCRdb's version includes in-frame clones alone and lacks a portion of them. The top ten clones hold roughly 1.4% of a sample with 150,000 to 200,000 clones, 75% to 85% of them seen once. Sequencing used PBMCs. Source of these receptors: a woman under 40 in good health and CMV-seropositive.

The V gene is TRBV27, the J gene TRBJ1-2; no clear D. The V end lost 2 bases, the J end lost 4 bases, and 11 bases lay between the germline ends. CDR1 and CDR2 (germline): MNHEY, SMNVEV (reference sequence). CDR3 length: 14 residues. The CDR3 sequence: CASSLDGRFYGYTF. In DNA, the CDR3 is TGTGCCAGCAGTTTAGATGGCAGGTTCTATGGCTACACCTTC.

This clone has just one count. The CDR3 region is CASSFLAGGSFREQFF. CDR3 nucleotide sequence: TGTGCCAGCAGCTTTCTAGCGGGAGGAAGTTTCCGTGAGCAGTTCTTC. V and J are TRBV7-3 and TRBJ2-1; 11 bases map to TRBD2. Germline CDR1 reads SGHTA; CDR2 reads FQGTGA. V shed 3 bases and J 9 bases; nucleotides not matched to a gene: 10. CDR3 size: 16 residues.

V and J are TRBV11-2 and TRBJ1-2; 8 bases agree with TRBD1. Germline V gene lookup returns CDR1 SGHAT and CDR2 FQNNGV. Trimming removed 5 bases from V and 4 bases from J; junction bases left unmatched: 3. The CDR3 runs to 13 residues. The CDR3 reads CASSQGQAYGYTF. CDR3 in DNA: TGTGCCAGCAGCCAGGGACAGGCCTATGGCTACACCTTC.

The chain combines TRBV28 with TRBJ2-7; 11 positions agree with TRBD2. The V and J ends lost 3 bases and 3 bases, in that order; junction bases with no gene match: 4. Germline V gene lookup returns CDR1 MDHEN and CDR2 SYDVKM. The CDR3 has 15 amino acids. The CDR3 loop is CASSFVLAGGYEQYF. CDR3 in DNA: TGTGCCAGCAGTTTCGTCCTAGCGGGAGGCTACGAGCAGTACTTC.

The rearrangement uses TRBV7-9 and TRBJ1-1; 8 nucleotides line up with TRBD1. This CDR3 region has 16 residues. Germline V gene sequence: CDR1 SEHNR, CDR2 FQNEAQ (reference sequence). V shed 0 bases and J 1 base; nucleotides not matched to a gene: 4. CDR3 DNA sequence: TGTGCCAGCAGCTTAGCAACGGACAGGGCGAACACTGAAGCTTTCTTT. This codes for CASSLATDRANTEAFF.

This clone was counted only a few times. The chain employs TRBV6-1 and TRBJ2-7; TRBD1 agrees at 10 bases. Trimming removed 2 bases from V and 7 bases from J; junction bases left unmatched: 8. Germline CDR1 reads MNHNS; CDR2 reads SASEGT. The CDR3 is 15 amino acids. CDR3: CASSETGTGVKEQYF. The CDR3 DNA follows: TGTGCCAGCAGTGAAACCGGGACAGGGGTAAAGGAGCAGTACTTC.

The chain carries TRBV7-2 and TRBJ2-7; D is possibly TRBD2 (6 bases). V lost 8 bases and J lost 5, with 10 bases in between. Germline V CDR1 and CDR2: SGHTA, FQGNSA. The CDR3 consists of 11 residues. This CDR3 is CASSWGDEQYF. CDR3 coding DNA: TGTGCCAGCTCTTGGGGGGACGAGCAGTACTTC.

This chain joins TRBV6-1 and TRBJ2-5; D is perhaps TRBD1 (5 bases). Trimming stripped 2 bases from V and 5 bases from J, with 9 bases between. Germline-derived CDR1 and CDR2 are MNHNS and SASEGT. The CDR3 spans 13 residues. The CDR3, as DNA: TGTGCCAGCAGTGAACAGGGCAGGGAGACCCAGTACTTC. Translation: CASSEQGRETQYF.

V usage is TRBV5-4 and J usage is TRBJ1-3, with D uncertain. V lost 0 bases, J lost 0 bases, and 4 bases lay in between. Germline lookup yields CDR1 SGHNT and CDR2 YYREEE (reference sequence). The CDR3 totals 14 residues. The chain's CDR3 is CASSLAGSGNTIYF. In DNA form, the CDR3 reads TGTGCCAGCAGCTTGGCGGGCTCTGGAAACACCATATATTTT.

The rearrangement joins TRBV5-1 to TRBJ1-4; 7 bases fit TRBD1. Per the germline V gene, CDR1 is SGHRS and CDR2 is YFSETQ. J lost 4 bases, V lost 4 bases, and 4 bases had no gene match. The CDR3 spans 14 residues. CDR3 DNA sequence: TGCGCCAGCAGCATCCGGGACAGTAATGAAAAACTGTTTTTT. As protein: CASSIRDSNEKLFF.

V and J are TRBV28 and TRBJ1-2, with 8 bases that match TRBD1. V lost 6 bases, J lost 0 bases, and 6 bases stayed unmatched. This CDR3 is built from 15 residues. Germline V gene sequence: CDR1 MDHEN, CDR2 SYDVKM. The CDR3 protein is CASRTTGGPNYGYTF. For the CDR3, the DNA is TGTGCCAGCAGAACCACAGGGGGTCCTAACTATGGCTACACCTTC.

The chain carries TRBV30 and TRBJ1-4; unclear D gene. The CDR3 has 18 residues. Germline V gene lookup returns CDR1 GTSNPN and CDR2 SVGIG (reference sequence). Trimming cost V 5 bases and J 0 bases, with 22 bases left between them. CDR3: CAWGFGRGRAATNEKLFF. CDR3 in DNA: TGTGCCTGGGGCTTCGGGCGGGGTAGGGCCGCAACTAATGAAAAACTGTTTTTT.

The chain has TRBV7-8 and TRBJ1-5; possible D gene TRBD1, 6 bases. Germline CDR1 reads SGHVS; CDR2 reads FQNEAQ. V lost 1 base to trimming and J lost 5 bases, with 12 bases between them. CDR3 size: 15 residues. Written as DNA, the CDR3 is TGTGCCAGCAGCTTAGGACAGGTCGGAGATCAGCCCCAGCATTTT. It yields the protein CASSLGQVGDQPQHF. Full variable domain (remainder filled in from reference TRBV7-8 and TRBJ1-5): GAGVSQSPRYKVAKRGQDVALRCDPISGHVSLFWYQQALGQGPEFLTYFQNEAQLDKSGLPSDRFFAERPEGSVSTLKIQRTQQEDSAVYLCASSLGQVGDQPQHFGDGTRLSIL.

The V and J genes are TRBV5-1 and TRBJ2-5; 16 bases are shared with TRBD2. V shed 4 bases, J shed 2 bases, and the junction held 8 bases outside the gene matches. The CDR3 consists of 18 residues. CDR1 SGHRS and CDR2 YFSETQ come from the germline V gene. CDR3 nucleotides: TGCGCCAGCAGCCCCGGGACTAGCGGGAGGGCTATGCAAGAGACCCAGTACTTC. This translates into CASSPGTSGRAMQETQYF.

The CDR3 DNA is TGTGCCAGCAGCTTAGGACTAGCAGAGACCCAGTACTTC. This gives the protein CASSLGLAETQYF. The V and J genes are TRBV11-2 and TRBJ2-5, with 7 bases that match TRBD2. The germline V gene encodes CDR1 SGHAT and CDR2 FQNNGV. Germline trimming cut 1 base from V and 4 bases from J; bases unmatched to any gene: 0. The CDR3 has 13 amino acids.